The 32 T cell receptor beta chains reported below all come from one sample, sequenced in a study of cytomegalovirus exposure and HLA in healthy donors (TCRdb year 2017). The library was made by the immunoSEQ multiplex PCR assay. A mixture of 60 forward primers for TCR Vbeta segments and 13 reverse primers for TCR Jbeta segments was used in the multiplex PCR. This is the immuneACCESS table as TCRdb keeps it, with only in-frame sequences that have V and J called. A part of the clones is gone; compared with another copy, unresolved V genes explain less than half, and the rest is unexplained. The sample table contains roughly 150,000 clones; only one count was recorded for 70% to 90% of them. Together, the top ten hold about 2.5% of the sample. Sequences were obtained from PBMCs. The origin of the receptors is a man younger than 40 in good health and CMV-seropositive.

The CDR3 loop is CASSYFIGLNTEAFF. CDR3 nucleotide sequence: TGTGCCAGCAGTTACTTTATTGGGCTGAACACTGAAGCTTTCTTT. The rearrangement uses TRBV6-5 and TRBJ1-1; D is unresolved. CDR3 length equals 15 residues. V lost 1 base to trimming and J lost 0 bases, with 9 bases between them. The germline V gene has CDR1 MNHEY and CDR2 SVGAGI.

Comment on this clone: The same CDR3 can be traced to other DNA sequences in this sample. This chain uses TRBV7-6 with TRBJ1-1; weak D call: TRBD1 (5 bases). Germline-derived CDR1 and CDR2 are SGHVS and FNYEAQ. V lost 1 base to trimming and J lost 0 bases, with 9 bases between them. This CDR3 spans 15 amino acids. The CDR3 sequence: CASSLGGGMNTEAFF. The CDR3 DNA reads TGTGCCAGCAGCTTAGGCGGGGGGATGAACACTGAAGCTTTCTTT.

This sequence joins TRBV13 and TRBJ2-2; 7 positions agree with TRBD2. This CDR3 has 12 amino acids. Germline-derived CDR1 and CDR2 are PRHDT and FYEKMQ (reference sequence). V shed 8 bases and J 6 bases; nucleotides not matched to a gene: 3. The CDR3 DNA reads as TGTGCCAGCCAAGGGAGGGCCGGGGAGCTGTTTTTT. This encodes CASQGRAGELFF.

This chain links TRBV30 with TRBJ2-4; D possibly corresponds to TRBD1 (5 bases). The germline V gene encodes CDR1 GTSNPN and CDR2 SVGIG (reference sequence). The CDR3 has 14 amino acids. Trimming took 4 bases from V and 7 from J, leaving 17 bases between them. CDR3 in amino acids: CAWTRATGRNIQYF. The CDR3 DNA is TGTGCCTGGACCCGAGCCACAGGCAGGAACATTCAGTACTTC.

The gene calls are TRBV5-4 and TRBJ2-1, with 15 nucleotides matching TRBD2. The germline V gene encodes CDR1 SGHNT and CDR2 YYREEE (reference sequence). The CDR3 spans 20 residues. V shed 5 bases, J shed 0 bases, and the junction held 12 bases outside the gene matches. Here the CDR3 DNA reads TGTGCCAGCAGTTTTCCGGGACTAGCGGGAGGAAGGGGCTCCTACAATGAGCAGTTCTTC. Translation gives CASSFPGLAGGRGSYNEQFF.

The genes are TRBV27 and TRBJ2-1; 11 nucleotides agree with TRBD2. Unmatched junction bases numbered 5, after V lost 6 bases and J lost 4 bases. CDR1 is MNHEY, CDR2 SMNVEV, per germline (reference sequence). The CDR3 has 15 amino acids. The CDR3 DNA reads TGTGCCAGCAGCCAGGGACTAGCGGCGTACAATGAGCAGTTCTTC. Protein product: CASSQGLAAYNEQFF.

CDR3 amino acids: CASSRLSSGTEAFF. The CDR3 bases are TGTGCCAGCAGTAGGTTGTCGTCGGGCACTGAAGCTTTCTTT. This chain links TRBV6-5 with TRBJ1-1; no firm D call. Germline CDR1 is MNHEY and CDR2 is SVGAGI. The V and J ends lost 5 bases and 4 bases respectively, with 14 bases between them. This CDR3 region has 14 residues.

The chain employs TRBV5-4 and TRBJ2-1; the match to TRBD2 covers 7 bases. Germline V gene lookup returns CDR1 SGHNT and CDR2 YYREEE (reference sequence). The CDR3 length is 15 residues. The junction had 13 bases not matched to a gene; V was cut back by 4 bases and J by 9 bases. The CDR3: CASSPTSALNSEQFF. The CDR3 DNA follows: TGTGCCAGCAGCCCAACTAGCGCCCTTAATAGTGAGCAGTTCTTC.

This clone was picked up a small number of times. CDR3 loop: CATSRGAHTEAFF. CDR3 coding DNA: TGTGCCACCAGCAGAGGGGCTCACACTGAAGCTTTCTTT. The chain recombines TRBV15 with TRBJ1-1; D gene unclear. The germline gives CDR1 LNHNV, CDR2 YYDKDF (reference sequence). CDR3 size: 13 residues. V lost 1 base and J 3 bases, leaving 6 bases between the germline ends.

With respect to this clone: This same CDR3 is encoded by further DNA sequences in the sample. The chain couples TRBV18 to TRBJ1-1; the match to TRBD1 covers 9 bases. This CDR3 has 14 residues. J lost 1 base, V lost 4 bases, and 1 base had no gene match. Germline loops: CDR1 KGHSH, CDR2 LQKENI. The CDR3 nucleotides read TGTGCCAGCTCACGGGACAGGGAGAACACTGAAGCTTTCTTT. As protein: CASSRDRENTEAFF.

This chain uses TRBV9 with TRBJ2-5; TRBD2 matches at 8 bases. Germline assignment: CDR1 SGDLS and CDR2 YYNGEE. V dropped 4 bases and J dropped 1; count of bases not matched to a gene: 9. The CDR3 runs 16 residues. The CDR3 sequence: CASSFRSGGSQETQYF. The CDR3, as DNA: TGTGCCAGCAGCTTCAGAAGCGGGGGAAGCCAAGAGACCCAGTACTTC.

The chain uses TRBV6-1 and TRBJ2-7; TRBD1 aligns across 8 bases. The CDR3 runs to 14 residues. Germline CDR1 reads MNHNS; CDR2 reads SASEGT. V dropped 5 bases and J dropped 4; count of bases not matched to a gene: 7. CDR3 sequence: CASSRTGLRYEQYF. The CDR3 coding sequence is TGTGCCAGCAGTCGGACAGGGTTGCGGTACGAGCAGTACTTC.

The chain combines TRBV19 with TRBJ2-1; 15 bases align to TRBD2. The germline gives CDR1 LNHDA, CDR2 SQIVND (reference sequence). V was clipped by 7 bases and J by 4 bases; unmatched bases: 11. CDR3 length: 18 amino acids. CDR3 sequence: CASIGTSGRTFSYNEQFF. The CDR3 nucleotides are TGTGCCAGTATCGGGACTAGCGGGAGGACCTTTTCGTACAATGAGCAGTTCTTC.

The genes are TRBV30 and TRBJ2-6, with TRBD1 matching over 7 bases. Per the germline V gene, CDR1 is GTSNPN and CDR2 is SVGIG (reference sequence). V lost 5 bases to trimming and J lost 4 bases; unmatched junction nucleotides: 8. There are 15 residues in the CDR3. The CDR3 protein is CAWGQTGAGANVLTF. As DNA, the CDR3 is TGTGCCTGGGGACAAACAGGGGCCGGGGCCAACGTCCTGACTTTC.

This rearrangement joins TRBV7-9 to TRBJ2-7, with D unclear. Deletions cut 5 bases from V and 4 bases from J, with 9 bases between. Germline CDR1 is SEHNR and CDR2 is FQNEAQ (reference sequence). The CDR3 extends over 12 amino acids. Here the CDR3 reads CASSLVQYEQYF. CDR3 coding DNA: TGTGCCAGCAGCCTGGTACAATACGAGCAGTACTTC.

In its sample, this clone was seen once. The CDR3 DNA sequence: TGTGCCACCAGCAGAGATCAATCCAGGGGAGAGACCCAGTACTTC. As protein: CATSRDQSRGETQYF. The rearrangement links TRBV15 to TRBJ2-5; a possible D gene is TRBD1 (6 bases). V dropped 0 bases and J dropped 4 bases, with 12 bases sitting between them. This CDR3 comprises 15 residues. Germline V gives CDR1 LNHNV, CDR2 YYDKDF (reference sequence).

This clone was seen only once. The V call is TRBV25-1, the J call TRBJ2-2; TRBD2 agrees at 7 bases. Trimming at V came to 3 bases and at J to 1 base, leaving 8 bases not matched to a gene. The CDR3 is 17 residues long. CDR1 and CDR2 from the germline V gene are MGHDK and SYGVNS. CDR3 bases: TGTGCCAGCAGTGACCCATGGCTAGCGGAGAACACCGGGGAGCTGTTTTTT. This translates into CASSDPWLAENTGELFF.

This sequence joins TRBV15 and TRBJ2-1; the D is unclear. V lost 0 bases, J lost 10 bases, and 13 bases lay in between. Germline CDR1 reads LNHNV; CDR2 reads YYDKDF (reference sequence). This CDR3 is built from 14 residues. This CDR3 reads CATSRELLGTEQFF. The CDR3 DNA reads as TGTGCCACCAGCAGAGAACTTTTGGGCACAGAGCAGTTCTTC. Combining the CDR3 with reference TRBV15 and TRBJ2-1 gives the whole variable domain DAMVIQNPRYQVTQFGKPVTLSCSQTLNHNVMYWYQQKSSQAPKLLFHYYDKDFNNEADTPDNFQSRRPNTSFCFLDIRSPGLGDTAMYLCATSRELLGTEQFFGPGTRLTVL.

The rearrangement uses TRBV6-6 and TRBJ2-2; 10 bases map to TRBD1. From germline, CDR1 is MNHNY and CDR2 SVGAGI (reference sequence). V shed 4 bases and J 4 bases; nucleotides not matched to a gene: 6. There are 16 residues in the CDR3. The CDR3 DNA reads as TGTGCCAGCAGTTCGGGGACAGGGGCCTCCACCGGGGAGCTGTTTTTT. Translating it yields CASSSGTGASTGELFF.

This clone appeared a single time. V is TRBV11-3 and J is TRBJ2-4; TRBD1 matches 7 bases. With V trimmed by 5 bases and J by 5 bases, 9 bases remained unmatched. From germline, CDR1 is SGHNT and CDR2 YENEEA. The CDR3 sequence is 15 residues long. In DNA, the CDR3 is TGTGCCAGCAGCGTACAGGGGACAGCAGAAAACATTCAGTACTTC. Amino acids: CASSVQGTAENIQYF.

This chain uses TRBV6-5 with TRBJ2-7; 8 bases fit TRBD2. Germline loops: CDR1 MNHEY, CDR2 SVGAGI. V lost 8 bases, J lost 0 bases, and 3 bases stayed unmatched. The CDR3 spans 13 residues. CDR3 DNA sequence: TGTGCCAGCCGAGCGGGAGCCTCCTACGAGCAGTACTTC. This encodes CASRAGASYEQYF.

The CDR3, as DNA: TGTGCCAGCAGCGGCGGGACTAGCCGCACAGATACGCAGTATTTT. This translates into CASSGGTSRTDTQYF. The V gene is TRBV7-9, the J gene TRBJ2-3; 9 nucleotides align to TRBD2. Unmatched junction bases numbered 4, after V lost 5 bases and J lost 1 base. The V gene's germline CDR1 is SEHNR and CDR2 FQNEAQ (reference sequence). The length of the CDR3 is 15 residues. Full variable domain (remainder filled in from reference TRBV7-9 and TRBJ2-3): DTGVSQNPRHKITKRGQNVTFRCDPISEHNRLYWYRQTLGQGPEFLTYFQNEAQLEKSRLLSDRFSAERPKGSFSTLEIQRTEQGDSAMYLCASSGGTSRTDTQYFGPGTRLTVL.

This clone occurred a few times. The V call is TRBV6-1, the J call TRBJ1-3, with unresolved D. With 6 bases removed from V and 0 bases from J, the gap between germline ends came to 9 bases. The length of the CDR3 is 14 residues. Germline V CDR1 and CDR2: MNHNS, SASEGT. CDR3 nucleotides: TGTGCCAGCAGCGAGGTCCGCTCTGGAAACACCATATATTTT. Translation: CASSEVRSGNTIYF.

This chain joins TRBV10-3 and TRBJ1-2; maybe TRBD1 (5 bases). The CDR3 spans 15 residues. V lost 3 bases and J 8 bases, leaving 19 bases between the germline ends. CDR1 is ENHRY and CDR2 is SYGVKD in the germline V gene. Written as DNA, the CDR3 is TGTGCCATCAGTGATGGGGCAGGGCATAAACAGGGCTACACCTTC. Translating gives CAISDGAGHKQGYTF.

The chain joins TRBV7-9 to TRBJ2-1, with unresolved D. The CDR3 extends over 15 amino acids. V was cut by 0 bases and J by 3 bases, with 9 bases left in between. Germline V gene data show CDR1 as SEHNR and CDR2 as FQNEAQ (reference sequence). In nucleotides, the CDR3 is TGTGCCAGCAGCTTAGCTGGCGGTATCTACAATGAGCAGTTCTTC. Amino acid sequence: CASSLAGGIYNEQFF.

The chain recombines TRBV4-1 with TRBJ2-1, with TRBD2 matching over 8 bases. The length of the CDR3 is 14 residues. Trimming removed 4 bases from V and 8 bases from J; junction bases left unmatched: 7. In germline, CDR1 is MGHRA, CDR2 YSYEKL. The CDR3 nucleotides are TGCGCCAGCAGCCCATCTCGACTAGCGCATGAGCAGTTCTTC. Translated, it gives CASSPSRLAHEQFF.

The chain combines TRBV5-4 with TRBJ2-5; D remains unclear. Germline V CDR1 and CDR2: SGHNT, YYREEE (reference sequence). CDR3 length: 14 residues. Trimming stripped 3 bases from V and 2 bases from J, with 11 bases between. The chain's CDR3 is CASSSAGTQETQYF. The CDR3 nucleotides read TGTGCCAGCAGCTCGGCAGGTACTCAAGAGACCCAGTACTTC.

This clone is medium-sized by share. The CDR3 loop reads CASSLTPNTEAFF. CDR3 DNA sequence: TGTGCCAGCAGCCTCACACCGAACACTGAAGCTTTCTTT. The V and J genes are TRBV5-5 and TRBJ1-1, with unresolved D. Deletions cut 4 bases from V and 1 base from J, with 8 bases between. Germline values: CDR1 SGHKS, CDR2 YYEKEE (reference sequence). The length of the CDR3 is 13 residues.

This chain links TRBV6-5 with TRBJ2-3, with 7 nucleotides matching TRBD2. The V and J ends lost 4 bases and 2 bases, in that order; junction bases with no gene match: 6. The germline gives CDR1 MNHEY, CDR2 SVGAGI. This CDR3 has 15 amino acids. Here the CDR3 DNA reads TGTGCCAGCAGTTCGCCTAGCGGAACCACAGATACGCAGTATTTT. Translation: CASSSPSGTTDTQYF.

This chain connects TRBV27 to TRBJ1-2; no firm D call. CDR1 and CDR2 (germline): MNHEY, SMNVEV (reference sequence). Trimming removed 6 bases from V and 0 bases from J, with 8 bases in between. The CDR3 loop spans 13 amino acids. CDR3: CASSLTANYGYTF. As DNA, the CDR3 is TGTGCCAGCAGCCTCACAGCTAACTATGGCTACACCTTC.

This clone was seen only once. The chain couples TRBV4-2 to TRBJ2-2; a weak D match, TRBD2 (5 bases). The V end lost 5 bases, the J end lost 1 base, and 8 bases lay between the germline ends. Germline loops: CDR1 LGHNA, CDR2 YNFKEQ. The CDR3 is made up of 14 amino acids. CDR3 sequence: CASSVGVNTGELFF. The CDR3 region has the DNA TGTGCCAGCAGCGTGGGAGTGAACACCGGGGAGCTGTTTTTT.

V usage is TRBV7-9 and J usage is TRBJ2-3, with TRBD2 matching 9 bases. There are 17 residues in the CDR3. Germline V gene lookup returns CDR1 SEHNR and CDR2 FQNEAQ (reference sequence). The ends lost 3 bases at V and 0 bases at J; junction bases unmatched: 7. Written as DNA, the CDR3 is TGTGCCAGCAGCTTGAGGGCTAGCGGGGAGAGCACAGATACGCAGTATTTT. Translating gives CASSLRASGESTDTQYF.